This T cell receptor beta chain was identified during a study of blood T cell repertoires in COVID-19. Clones were read by immunoSEQ multiplex PCR, and TCRdb kept only the in-frame ones, dropping some. The repertoire includes around 400,000 clones, around 87% of them detected once, and under 3% sits in the top ten. Germline V gene lookup returns CDR1 MNHEY and CDR2 SVGAGI. Trimming cost V 8 bases and J 5 bases; bases outside gene matches: 6. The CDR3 covers 13 residues. The sequenced material came from peripheral blood. This clonotype was sampled from a woman aged 60-70 years with COVID-19, enrolled during active disease. The rearrangement joins TRBV6-5 to TRBJ2-3; 8 nucleotides line up with TRBD1. CDR3 coding DNA: TGTGCCAGCGGCCTGGACAGGGTAGATACGCAGTATTTT. Amino acids: CASGLDRVDTQYF.